This T cell receptor beta chain was captured in a study of follicular helper T cells after annual influenza vaccination (dated by TCRdb to 2017 to 2019). About the full investigation: Blood was collected on days 0, 7 and 28 after each seasonal influenza vaccination. Some subjects were followed across successive annual vaccinations spanning the 2013-2014, 2014-2015 and 2015-2016 seasons to study recall of cTfh clones. One week after vaccination, a second recruited cohort of roughly 12 subjects (Table S1) displayed a similar ICOS+CD38+ cTfh response. Multi-year samples were obtained from 6 or 7 subjects, with two vaccination seasons covered for four subjects and three seasons covered for two subjects. The 2013-2014 samples were cryopreserved, while the 2015 samples were processed right after collection. The paper's findings and limits, for the study overall: Day 7 ICOS+CD38+ clones were most often found later in ICOS-CD38- cTfh, suggesting that subset may serve as a memory reservoir. Successive annual vaccinations recalled a recurring oligoclonal ICOS+CD38+ cTfh response that included tetramer and AIM influenza-specific clonotypes. Productive TCRB sequences were recovered from only about 8.5-22% of analyzed cells, so rare clonotypes could not be sampled. ICOS+CD38+ cTfh clonality correlated with the frequency of that population, and its change correlated with the change in circulating plasmablast frequency. Undersampling of the much larger non-cTfh compartments could not be excluded when assessing influenza clone enrichment.

The time point label, as the study defines it: 2014-2015 season, 7 days after vaccination. Adults received seasonal inactivated influenza vaccine (Fluvarix), and TCRB sequencing tracked sorted blood CD4 subsets before and after vaccination. To be eligible, subjects had to live in the community and must not have received influenza vaccine in the previous 6 months. Reasons for exclusion included contraindications to influenza vaccine, substance abuse, HIV/AIDS, active malignancy, immunomodulatory medication, and active illness such as respiratory infection. At each time point, somewhere between 40 and 100 mL of blood was taken. Either Ficoll-Paque PLUS or SepMate separation was used to isolate PBMC. As a non-Tfh comparison subset, CXCR5- memory CD4 T cells were sorted. Before DNA extraction, cell subsets were sorted from PBMC on a BD FACS Aria. Counted from cysteine to phenylalanine, this CDR3 has 16 amino acids. Kept here is only the CDR3 DNA, which spans 48 bases and is read in frame from base 1. At the junction V is shortened by 5 bases and J by 4 bases; bases outside the gene matches: 10. The germline V gene (reference sequence) provides CDR1 SEHNR and CDR2 FQNEAQ.

The library was built by means of the immunoSEQ multiplex PCR assay. Adaptive Biotechnologies handled the TCRB amplification, library preparation, sequencing and preliminary bioinformatics at Survey level resolution. The authors processed their data as follows. Clonality was calculated in R as 1 minus normalized Shannon entropy, and the Gini index was computed with the R package ineq. The overlap score was defined as the summed counts of shared sequences divided by the total counts of all sequences in both compared samples. Fisher's exact test, with an assumed theoretical repertoire of 10^7 TCRB sequences, was used to assess the significance of shared clonotypes. The source is immuneACCESS, and TCRdb retained only in-frame sequences with V and J called. Part of the clones is not carried over; for the studies checked, unresolved V genes explain less than half of this, and the remainder is unexplained. The V and J calls and clone size are taken from that table; D and trimming were inferred from the DNA. The sample profile shows 8,000 to 10,000 clones; about four fifths of them were found once. The top ten hold 0.34% of the sample.

On this clone itself: Its cognate antigen has yet to be identified. Base quality data are lacking; no much larger clone is found one base away.

This chain is built from TRBV7-9 and TRBJ1-2; 10 central bases correspond to TRBD1. Sequencing was performed on CXCR5- memory CD4+ T cells sorted from blood, taken 7 days after influenza vaccination. Taken with the paper, the label for cell subset or site translates to: CXCR5- memory CD4 T cells. The origin of this receptor is an adult who received the influenza vaccine. In nucleotide form, the sequence is TGTGCCAGCAGCGACCCGAGCCGGGACAGGGGCTATGGCTACACCTTC. Its product reads: CASSDPSRDRGYGYTF.